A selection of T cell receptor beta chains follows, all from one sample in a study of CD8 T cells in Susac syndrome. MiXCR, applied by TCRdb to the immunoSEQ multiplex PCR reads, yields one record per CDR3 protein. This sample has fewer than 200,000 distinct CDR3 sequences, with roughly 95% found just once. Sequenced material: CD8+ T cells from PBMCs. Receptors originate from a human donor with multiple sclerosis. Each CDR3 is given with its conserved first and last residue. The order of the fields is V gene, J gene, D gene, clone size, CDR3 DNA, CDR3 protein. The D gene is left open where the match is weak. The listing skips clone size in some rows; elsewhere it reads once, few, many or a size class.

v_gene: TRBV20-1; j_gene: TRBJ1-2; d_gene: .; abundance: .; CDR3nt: TGCAGTCCTAGAGACCGCGGGACAAACTATGGCTACACCTTC; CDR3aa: CSPRDRGTNYGYTF
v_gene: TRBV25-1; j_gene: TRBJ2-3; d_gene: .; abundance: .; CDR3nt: TGTGCCAGCAGTGAATTTGGACTTCCCTCCTACACAGATACGCAGTATTTT; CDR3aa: CASSEFGLPSYTDTQYF
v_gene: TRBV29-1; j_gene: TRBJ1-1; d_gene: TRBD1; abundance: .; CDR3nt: TGCAGCGTACAGGGGGCTCGGAACACTGAAGCTTTCTTT; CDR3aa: CSVQGARNTEAFF
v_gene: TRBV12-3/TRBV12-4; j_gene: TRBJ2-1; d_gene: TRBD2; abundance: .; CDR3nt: TGTGCCAGCAGTTTAACTAGCGGGGGGGCCCGCAGTCGGTTCTTC; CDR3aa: CASSLTSGGARSRFF
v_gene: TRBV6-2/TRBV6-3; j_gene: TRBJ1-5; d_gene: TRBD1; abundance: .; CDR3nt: TGTGCCAGCAGTTACCGTCAGGGGGCTGGACAGCCCCAGCATTTT; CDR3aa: CASSYRQGAGQPQHF
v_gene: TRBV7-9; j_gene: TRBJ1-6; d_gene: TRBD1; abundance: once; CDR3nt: TGTGCCAGCAGCTCCGGGACAGGGGCCTCACCCCTCCACTTT; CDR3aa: CASSSGTGASPLHF
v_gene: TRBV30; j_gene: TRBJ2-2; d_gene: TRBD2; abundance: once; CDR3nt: TGTGCCTGGGAGGGACTAGCGGGAGGAACCGGGGAGCTGTTTTTT; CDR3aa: CAWEGLAGGTGELFF
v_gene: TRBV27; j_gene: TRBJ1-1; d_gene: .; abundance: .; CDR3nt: TGTGCCACCCTTTGGGGCACTGAAGCTTTCTTT; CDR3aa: CATLWGTEAFF
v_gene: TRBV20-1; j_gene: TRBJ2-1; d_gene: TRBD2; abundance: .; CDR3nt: TGCAGTGCTAGAGATAGCGGGGAAGGGTTCCAGTTCTTC; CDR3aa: CSARDSGEGFQFF
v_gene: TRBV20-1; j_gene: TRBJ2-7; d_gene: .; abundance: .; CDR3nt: TGCAGTGAGGCGCAGGGGACCGTTTACGAGCAGTACTTC; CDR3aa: CSEAQGTVYEQYF
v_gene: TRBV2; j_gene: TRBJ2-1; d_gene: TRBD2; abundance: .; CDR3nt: TGTGCCACCGGGGGACTAGCGGGAGTCAATGAGCAGTTCTTC; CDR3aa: CATGGLAGVNEQFF
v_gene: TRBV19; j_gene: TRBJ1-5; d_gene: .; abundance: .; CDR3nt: TGTGCCAGTAGTACGGGAAGGAATCAGCCCCAGCATTTT; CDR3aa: CASSTGRNQPQHF
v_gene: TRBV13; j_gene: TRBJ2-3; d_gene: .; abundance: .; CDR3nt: TGTGCCAGCAGCACTCGACAGGGAGGTTGGGATACGCAGTATTTT; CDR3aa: CASSTRQGGWDTQYF
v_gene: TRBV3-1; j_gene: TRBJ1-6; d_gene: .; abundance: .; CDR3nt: TGTGCCAGCAGCCAAGGTTGGAAAGCGGCATCCTATAATTCACCCCTCCACTTT; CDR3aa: CASSQGWKAASYNSPLHF
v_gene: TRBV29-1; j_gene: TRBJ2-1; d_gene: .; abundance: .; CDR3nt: TGCAGCGTTGACGAGTACAATGAGCAGTTCTTC; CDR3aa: CSVDEYNEQFF
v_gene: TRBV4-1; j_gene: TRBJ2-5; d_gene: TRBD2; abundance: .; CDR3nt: TGCGCCAGCAGCCAAGTTTGGGGGAGGGGCGAGACCCAGTACTTC; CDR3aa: CASSQVWGRGETQYF
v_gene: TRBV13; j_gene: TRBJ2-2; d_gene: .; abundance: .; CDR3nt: TGTGCCAGCAGCTTACTGGTCACCGGGGAGCTGTTTTTT; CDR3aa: CASSLLVTGELFF
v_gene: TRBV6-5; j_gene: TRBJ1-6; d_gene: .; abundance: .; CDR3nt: TGTGCCAGCAGTTACCGTCGGTCCTATAATTCACCCCTCCACTTT; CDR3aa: CASSYRRSYNSPLHF
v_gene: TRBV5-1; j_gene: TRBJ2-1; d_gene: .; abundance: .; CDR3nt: TGCGCCAGCAGCCCAGGCCGGGACAATGAGCAGTTCTTC; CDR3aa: CASSPGRDNEQFF
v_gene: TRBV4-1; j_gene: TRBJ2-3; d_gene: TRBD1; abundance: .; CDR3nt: TGCGCCAGCAGCCAAACAGGGGTTACAGATACGCAGTATTTT; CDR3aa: CASSQTGVTDTQYF
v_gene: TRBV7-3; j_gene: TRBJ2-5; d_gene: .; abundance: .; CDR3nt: TGTGCCAGCAGCTCTTCCGGCGCGGAGACCCAGTACTTC; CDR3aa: CASSSSGAETQYF
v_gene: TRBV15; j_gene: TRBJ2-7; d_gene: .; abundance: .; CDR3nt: TGTGCCACCAGCAGAGATCGGACAGCCAACTACGAGCAGTACTTC; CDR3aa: CATSRDRTANYEQYF